These T cell receptor beta chains were read from a single sample in a study of blood T cells in healthy people across ages. MiXCR was run by TCRdb on the 5' RACE reads, yielding one entry per CDR3 protein. The data contain over a million distinct CDR3 sequences, under 55% of them seen just once; the ten biggest clones take up over 3.5%. Sequencing was carried out using blood. Receptor source: a woman between 18 and 30 years old in good health. Each CDR3 is given with its conserved first and last residue. Each record gives: J gene, D gene, V gene, clone size, CDR3 DNA, CDR3 protein. The D gene is left open where the match is weak. The size entry is marked missing in some rows and otherwise reads once, few, many or a size class.

TRBJ2-3 | TRBD2 | TRBV11-2 | few | TGTGCCAGCAGCACTAGCGGGGGTTTCACAGATACGCAGTATTTT | CASSTSGGFTDTQYF
TRBJ2-5 | TRBD1 | TRBV20-1 | once | TGCAGTGCTAGGATGGACAGGGATAGAGAGACCCAGTACTTC | CSARMDRDRETQYF
TRBJ2-3 | NA | TRBV3-1 | few | TGTGCCAGCAGCGGGGGCGGGAAAGATACGCAGTATTTT | CASSGGGKDTQYF
TRBJ1-1 | NA | TRBV6-1 | NA | TGTGCGGGACAAGGGACCGACACTAAAGCTTTCTTT | CAGQGTDTKAFF
TRBJ2-7 | NA | TRBV20-1 | NA | TGCAGTGCTAAGGAACCAGGGGCAGGGATATCCTACGAGCAGTACTTC | CSAKEPGAGISYEQYF
TRBJ2-5 | NA | TRBV29-1 | NA | TGCAGCGTTCACCAGGGGATAAGCGCTAACCCAACCCAAGAGACCCAGTACTTC | CSVHQGISANPTQETQYF
TRBJ2-7 | TRBD2 | TRBV5-1 | NA | TGCGCCAGCAGTCCCGATAGCGGGATATACGAGCAGTACTTC | CASSPDSGIYEQYF
TRBJ1-2 | NA | TRBV3-1 | many | TGCGCCAGCAGCCAGCGAGGCAGCAACTATGGCTACACCTTC | CASSQRGSNYGYTF
TRBJ2-3 | NA | TRBV10-3 | few | TGTGCCATCAGTCAGCGGGGCACAGATACGCAGTATTTT | CAISQRGTDTQYF
TRBJ1-1 | NA | TRBV20-1 | NA | TGCAGTGCTACATCAGGTCTCATGAACACTGAAGCTTTCTTT | CSATSGLMNTEAFF
TRBJ1-2 | TRBD1 | TRBV7-9 | few | TGTGCCAGCAGCTTAGCAACAGACAGGGGGCATGGCTACACCTTC | CASSLATDRGHGYTF
TRBJ1-1 | TRBD1 | TRBV29-1 | few | TGCAGCGGAAGGACAGGTCCTGGCGCTGAAGCTTTCTTT | CSGRTGPGAEAFF
TRBJ2-1 | NA | TRBV5-1 | few | TGCGCCAGCAGCTTGGCCATAGCGGCCTACAATGAGCAGTTCTTC | CASSLAIAAYNEQFF
TRBJ1-2 | NA | TRBV5-6 | NA | TGTGCCAGCACTTACCGTGGAAACTATGGCTACACCTTC | CASTYRGNYGYTF
TRBJ2-1 | TRBD2 | TRBV5-1 | few | TGCGCCAGCAGCTTGGCCGGACTAGCAGGCTCCTACAATGAGCAGTTCTTC | CASSLAGLAGSYNEQFF
TRBJ2-6 | TRBD1 | TRBV9 | few | TGTGCCAGCAGCGTAGGGGTGCAAGGGGGCGCTGCCAACGTCCTGACTTTC | CASSVGVQGGAANVLTF
TRBJ1-1 | NA | TRBV12-3/TRBV12-4 | NA | TGTGCCAGCAGTTTACTCGACTGGGAGATGAACACTGAAGCTTTCTTT | CASSLLDWEMNTEAFF
TRBJ2-3 | NA | TRBV2 | NA | TGTGCCAGCAGCCCTCCCCCCGGGACACCAACAGATACGCAGTATTTT | CASSPPPGTPTDTQYF
TRBJ2-5 | TRBD2 | TRBV28 | NA | TGTGCCAGCAGTTTCGGAGCGGGAGGGGCAGAGACCCAGTACTTC | CASSFGAGGAETQYF
TRBJ2-1 | TRBD2 | TRBV6-2/TRBV6-3 | NA | TGTGCCAGCCGGACTAGCGGGATGGATGAGCAGTTCTTC | CASRTSGMDEQFF
TRBJ2-7 | NA | TRBV27 | NA | TGTGCCAGCGGCAACATTTGGAATGAGCAGTACTTC | CASGNIWNEQYF
TRBJ1-2 | TRBD1 | TRBV7-2 | NA | TGTGCCAGCAGCTTCCTTCGGACAGGGGTGGGCTACACCTTC | CASSFLRTGVGYTF
TRBJ1-2 | NA | TRBV9 | once | TGTGCCAGCAGCGTAGAGGTGGGGGGCTATGGCTACACCTTC | CASSVEVGGYGYTF
TRBJ2-1 | TRBD1 | TRBV7-8 | NA | TGTGCCAGCAGTTCACACGGACAGGGGGCTTACGAGCAGTTCTTC | CASSSHGQGAYEQFF
TRBJ2-3 | TRBD1 | TRBV4-3 | NA | TGCGCCAGCAGAGGACAGGTCGCAGATACGCAGTATTTT | CASRGQVADTQYF
TRBJ2-7 | NA | TRBV10-2 | few | TGCGCCAGCGGGAGAGGAGGGGAGCAGTACTTC | CASGRGGEQYF
TRBJ1-6 | NA | TRBV27 | few | TGTGCCAGCAGTTTATCGACTCCTGGCAGGAATAATTCACCCCTCCACTTT | CASSLSTPGRNNSPLHF
TRBJ2-7 | NA | TRBV20-1 | NA | TGCAGTGCTAGAGTTTGGAGACAATACTCCTACGAGCAGTACTTC | CSARVWRQYSYEQYF
TRBJ2-7 | TRBD1 | TRBV27 | NA | TGTGCCAGCAGCCGGGGGACAGGGATTTACAATGAGCAGTACTTC | CASSRGTGIYNEQYF
TRBJ2-5 | NA | TRBV21-1 | NA | TGTGCCAGCCTCCCTGGGGGACAACCAGGTACCCAGTACTTC | CASLPGGQPGTQYF
TRBJ2-7 | NA | TRBV4-3 | NA | TGCGCCAGCAGCCCCGACAGGAGATCCTCTGGCGAGCAGTACTTC | CASSPDRRSSGEQYF
TRBJ2-1 | TRBD2 | TRBV10-1 | NA | TGCGCCAGCAGTGACCCTAGCGGCTCCTACAATGAGCAGTTCTTC | CASSDPSGSYNEQFF
TRBJ1-5 | TRBD1 | TRBV5-1 | NA | TGCGCCAGCAGCAAAGGGACAGGCGGTAATCAGCCCCAGCATTTT | CASSKGTGGNQPQHF
TRBJ2-3 | NA | TRBV7-2 | NA | TGTGCCAGCACCACAAGGACTGGCACAGATACGCAGTATTTT | CASTTRTGTDTQYF
TRBJ2-3 | NA | TRBV7-2 | NA | TGTGCCAGCAGCTTAGCGAGCCGGGAAGCGCAGTATTTT | CASSLASREAQYF
TRBJ2-3 | NA | TRBV3-1 | few | TGTGCCAGCAGCCAAGATACGCAGGGAGACTATACGCAGTATTTT | CASSQDTQGDYTQYF
TRBJ2-4 | NA | TRBV28 | NA | TGTGCCAGCAGTCCCGCCCAGGTGGGGGCCAAAAACATTCAGTACTTC | CASSPAQVGAKNIQYF
TRBJ2-1 | NA | TRBV7-2 | NA | TGTGCCAGCAGCTTCAGCACCAATGCGCAGTTCTTC | CASSFSTNAQFF
TRBJ2-1 | TRBD2 | TRBV29-1 | NA | TGCAGCGTCAATTTCTGGGGGGGGAACAATGAGCAGTTCTTC | CSVNFWGGNNEQFF
TRBJ1-4 | NA | TRBV28 | NA | TGTGCCAGCAGTTCTCACCATCCCGCAACTAATGAAAAACTGTTTTTT | CASSSHHPATNEKLFF
TRBJ1-1 | NA | TRBV3-1 | NA | TGTGCCAGCAGCCAAGGGGGGGTCATGTCCCTCCTCACTGAAGCTTTCTTT | CASSQGGVMSLLTEAFF
TRBJ2-3 | NA | TRBV15 | few | TGTGCCACCAGCAGAGAGGTGACCTCAGATACGCAGTATTTT | CATSREVTSDTQYF
TRBJ1-1 | NA | TRBV6-2/TRBV6-3 | few | TGTGCCAGCATACCTACAGGGCGATGGAGCACTGAAGCTTTCTTT | CASIPTGRWSTEAFF
TRBJ2-1 | NA | TRBV28 | NA | TGTGCCAGCAGTCCGACAGCCATCTACAATGAGCAGTTCTTC | CASSPTAIYNEQFF
TRBJ2-3 | NA | TRBV6-2/TRBV6-3 | NA | TGTGCCAGCAGTTACAGGGACCGTACCGCAGATACGCAGTATTTT | CASSYRDRTADTQYF
TRBJ2-1 | NA | TRBV5-1 | few | TGCGCCAGCAGCTTGGAATCAGGTCACAATGAGCAGTTCTTC | CASSLESGHNEQFF
TRBJ2-1 | TRBD2 | TRBV14 | few | TGTGCCAGCAGCCAACCGGGGGGAGCATACAATGAGCAGTTCTTC | CASSQPGGAYNEQFF